A selection of T cell receptor beta chains follows, all from one sample in a study of Ad26.COV2.S vaccination and SARS-CoV-2 variants. This table comes from immunoSEQ multiplex PCR, and its TCRdb copy is limited to in-frame clones, with some not included. This sample has 400,000 to 450,000 clones, with around 92% found just once. Material: peripheral blood, obtained in a trial of Ad26.COV2.S vaccine versus placebo. The origin of the receptors is a person between 18 and 60 years old who received the Ad26.COV2.S COVID-19 vaccine or a placebo. The CDR3 runs from the conserved cysteine through the conserved F or W. A D gene is named only where the DNA matches it firmly. The size of a clone is reported for some rows only, either as once, few or many, or as a class for expanded clones.

D	V	length	J	size	DNA	CDR3
.	TRBV18	11	TRBJ1-4	few	TGTGCCAGCTCACCGGGTGAAAAACTGTTTTTT	CASSPGEKLFF
.	TRBV7-6	16	TRBJ2-5	.	TGTGCCAGCAGCTTAGTCGGGGGCGAAGCCGGGGAGACCCAGTACTTC	CASSLVGGEAGETQYF
TRBD2	TRBV18	16	TRBJ2-1	.	TGTGCCAGCTCACCAACGGCTAGCGGGCACTACAATGAGCAGTTCTTC	CASSPTASGHYNEQFF
.	TRBV14	15	TRBJ2-3	few	TGTGCCAGCAGCCAAGATTATGTCCTAGCTGGTACGCAGTATTTT	CASSQDYVLAGTQYF
.	TRBV13	15	TRBJ1-3	.	TGTGCCAGCAGCACGGACAGCCTCTCTGGAAACACCATATATTTT	CASSTDSLSGNTIYF
.	TRBV6-2/TRBV6-3	12	TRBJ1-2	once	TGTGCCAGCAGTTACTCCAGCTGGGGCTACACCTTC	CASSYSSWGYTF
TRBD1	TRBV4-1	16	TRBJ2-7	once	TGCGCCAGCAGCCAAGATCCTTCCCAGGGGGAATACGAGCAGTACTTC	CASSQDPSQGEYEQYF
.	TRBV28	14	TRBJ2-7	.	TGTGCCAGCAGTTCCCCCCCGCAGTCCTACGAGCAGTACTTC	CASSSPPQSYEQYF
.	TRBV19	15	TRBJ1-2	once	TGTGCCAGTAGTACCCGGCAGGGGAACGATAGAGGCTACACCTTC	CASSTRQGNDRGYTF
TRBD2	TRBV7-2	13	TRBJ2-4	.	TGTGCCAGCAGCTTAACGCGGGGGAACATTCAGTACTTC	CASSLTRGNIQYF
.	TRBV30	17	TRBJ1-3	.	TGTGCCTGGAGTGTACGACTTTGGGAGGGGAATAGAAACACCATATATTTT	CAWSVRLWEGNRNTIYF
.	TRBV7-8	17	TRBJ2-3	.	TGTGCCAGCAGCCCCGGGGGTCTCGCGAAGAGCACAGATACGCAGTATTTT	CASSPGGLAKSTDTQYF
.	TRBV7-2	14	TRBJ2-3	few	TGTGCCAGCAGCTTTATGGGGGCCACAGATACGCAGTATTTT	CASSFMGATDTQYF
.	TRBV7-9	14	TRBJ2-5	.	TGTGCCAGCAGCCGGGTCCTTCCCCAAGAGACCCAGTACTTC	CASSRVLPQETQYF
.	TRBV25-1	14	TRBJ1-5	.	TGTGCCAGCAGTTCAGGGGTCGGGAGTCAGCCCCAGCATTTT	CASSSGVGSQPQHF
.	TRBV30	12	TRBJ2-7	.	TGTGCCTGGAGTGACCCGTCCTACGAGCAGTACTTC	CAWSDPSYEQYF
TRBD1	TRBV7-2	15	TRBJ2-1	once	TGTGCCAGCAGCTTGGACAGGGGGAGGTACAATGAGCAGTTCTTC	CASSLDRGRYNEQFF
.	TRBV19	15	TRBJ2-7	.	TGTGCCAGTAGCGCCCAGGGGGGGGGCTCCTACGAGCAGTACTTC	CASSAQGGGSYEQYF
.	TRBV20-1	12	TRBJ1-1	.	TGCAGTGCTAGTGGTGGGGGGACTGAAGCTTTCTTT	CSASGGGTEAFF
.	TRBV11-2	14	TRBJ1-1	.	TGTGCCAGCAGCTTGGGGGACGCGAACACTGAAGCTTTCTTT	CASSLGDANTEAFF
TRBD1	TRBV10-3	14	TRBJ2-7	.	TGTGCCATCAGCCCGGGACAGGGTTTCCACGAGCAGTACTTC	CAISPGQGFHEQYF
.	TRBV6-5	16	TRBJ1-6	.	TGTGCCAGCAGTTACTCTCAGGACTCGGTTCATTCACCCCTCCACTTT	CASSYSQDSVHSPLHF
.	TRBV6-5	16	TRBJ2-1	.	TGTGCCAGCAGTTACGAGGGGGGGACCTCCTACAATGAGCAGTTCTTC	CASSYEGGTSYNEQFF
TRBD2	TRBV10-2	14	TRBJ2-5	.	TGCGCCACTAGGGCTAGCGGACCCCAAGAGACCCAGTACTTC	CATRASGPQETQYF
.	TRBV9	14	TRBJ2-2	.	TGTGCCAGCAGCGTAGACAGGCACACCGGGGAGCTGTTTTTT	CASSVDRHTGELFF
TRBD2	TRBV5-1	16	TRBJ2-1	.	TGCGCCAGCACCCACCCGGGACTAGCGGATTACAATGAGCAGTTCTTC	CASTHPGLADYNEQFF
.	TRBV5-8	14	TRBJ2-5	.	TGTGCCAGCAGCTTTACGGTTAAACAAGAGACCCAGTACTTC	CASSFTVKQETQYF
.	TRBV15	12	TRBJ2-5	few	TGTGCCACCAGCAGAGCTGGGGAGACCCAGTACTTC	CATSRAGETQYF
.	TRBV5-6	15	TRBJ2-3	.	TGTGCCAGCAGCTTGCCCCTGGCGGGGGCTGTGACGCAGTATTTT	CASSLPLAGAVTQYF
.	TRBV5-4	11	TRBJ1-4	.	TGTGCCAGCAGTTTAAACTCTAAACTGTTTTTT	CASSLNSKLFF
.	TRBV21-1	13	TRBJ2-7	.	TGTGCCAGCAGCAAAGTTCGCAACTACGAGCAGTACTTC	CASSKVRNYEQYF
TRBD1	TRBV4-1	15	TRBJ1-1	.	TGCGCCAGCAGCCTCGGGACAGGGGGTTTCGCTGAAGCTTTCTTT	CASSLGTGGFAEAFF
TRBD1	TRBV2	16	TRBJ1-4	few	TGTGCCAGCAGTGACTACCGGACAGGGCGGTGGGAAAAACTGTTTTTT	CASSDYRTGRWEKLFF
.	TRBV5-1	13	TRBJ2-2	.	TGCGCCAGCAGCTTGGAGGGCAGCGGGGAGCTGTTTTTT	CASSLEGSGELFF
.	TRBV7-2	16	TRBJ2-3	.	TGTGCCAGCAGCTTAGATCTAGGGAAACGCACAGATACGCAGTATTTT	CASSLDLGKRTDTQYF
.	TRBV21-1	15	TRBJ1-3	.	TGTGCCAGCAGCAAAGGGGGAACCGGTGGAAACACCATATATTTT	CASSKGGTGGNTIYF
.	TRBV20-1	13	TRBJ2-7	.	TGCAGTGCTAGTGAACCCGGATGGGGAGCGCAGTACTTC	CSASEPGWGAQYF
.	TRBV12-5	11	TRBJ2-7	.	TGTGCTAGTGGTCCCCAGAACGAGCAGTACTTC	CASGPQNEQYF
TRBD2	TRBV7-9	15	TRBJ2-1	.	TGTGCCAGCAGCTTCAGGACTAGCGGGGACAATGAGCAGTTCTTC	CASSFRTSGDNEQFF
.	TRBV6-5	14	TRBJ2-3	once	TGTGCCAGCAGTTACGGGGACCACACAGATACGCAGTATTTT	CASSYGDHTDTQYF
.	TRBV9	12	TRBJ2-3	.	TGTGCCAGCAGCGGGCTCACAGATACGCAGTATTTT	CASSGLTDTQYF
.	TRBV7-2	14	TRBJ1-1	.	TGTGCCAGCAGCCCCATGGCCATGAACACTGAAGCTTTCTTT	CASSPMAMNTEAFF